What follows are 12 T cell receptor beta chains derived from one specimen sequenced in a study of T cell responses to AZD1222 COVID-19 vaccine (dated by TCRdb to the early 2020s). Read against the paper, the sample's time point label means: about 28 days (+/-7) after the second vaccine dose. Libraries were constructed by the immunoSEQ multiplex PCR assay. The immuneACCESS repertoire file appears here via TCRdb, limited to in-frame rearrangements. These files lack a portion of the clones; in checked studies, under half of the deficit traces to unresolved V genes, and the cause of the others is not known. For this sample the table gives approximately 150,000 clones, of which around 84% were detected only once. The biggest ten clones account for roughly 5.1% of the sample. The sequencing here drew on peripheral blood, taken 28 days after the second AZD1222 dose. All receptors derive from an adult who received the AZD1222 COVID-19 vaccine.

V gene TRBV30 combines with J gene TRBJ1-3, with D unresolved. With 5 bases removed from V and 3 bases from J, the gap between germline ends came to 11 bases. The CDR3 consists of 13 residues. The germline gives CDR1 GTSNPN, CDR2 SVGIG (reference sequence). For the CDR3, the DNA is TGTGCCTGGGGGAATAATTTTGGAAACACCATATATTTT. This sequence encodes CAWGNNFGNTIYF.

This rearrangement joins TRBV6-6 to TRBJ1-6; TRBD1 is a possible D gene (5 bases). The CDR3 sequence is 15 residues long. Germline assignment: CDR1 MNHNY and CDR2 SVGAGI (reference sequence). With 5 bases removed from V and 5 bases from J, the gap between germline ends came to 13 bases. The CDR3 is CASSGATINNSPLHF. CDR3 in DNA: TGTGCCAGCAGTGGGGCCACAATAAATAATTCACCCCTCCACTTT.

This clone was counted a few times. The chain recombines TRBV12-1 with TRBJ2-3; TRBD2 was called by the table and not checked on the DNA. TRBV12-1 is termed a pseudogene. There are 14 residues in the CDR3. Here the CDR3 reads CASSFRAGGDTQYF. The CDR3 DNA reads TGTGCCAGCAGCTTTAGAGCGGGTGGGGATACGCAGTATTTT.

The chain has TRBV29-1 and TRBJ2-2; possibly TRBD2 for D (6 bases). Trimming removed 6 bases at V and 5 bases at J, with 16 bases between. The CDR3 has 14 amino acids. Germline CDR1 SQVTM, CDR2 ANQGSEA. CDR3 nucleotide sequence: TGCAGCGTCGTTCCCAATAGCGGTACCGGGGAGCTGTTTTTT. As protein: CSVVPNSGTGELFF.

This clone came up a few times. The genes are TRBV11-2 and TRBJ2-7; 8 bases match TRBD1. CDR1 SGHAT and CDR2 FQNNGV come from the germline V gene. This CDR3 spans 18 amino acids. Unmatched junction bases numbered 13, after V lost 1 base and J lost 2 bases. The chain's CDR3 is CASSLGGVGDRPAYEQYF. DNA of the CDR3: TGTGCCAGCAGCTTAGGTGGGGTAGGGGACAGGCCCGCCTACGAGCAGTACTTC. Looking up the rest from reference TRBV11-2 and TRBJ2-7 gives the full variable domain: EAGVAQSPRYKIIEKRQSVAFWCNPISGHATLYWYQQILGQGPKLLIQFQNNGVVDDSQLPKDRFSAERLKGVDSTLKIQPAKLEDSAVYLCASSLGGVGDRPAYEQYFGPGTRLTVT.

The V call is TRBV7-6, the J call TRBJ2-1; 9 bases are a match to TRBD1. Germline lookup yields CDR1 SGHVS and CDR2 FNYEAQ. The CDR3 is made up of 14 amino acids. Trimming removed 0 bases from V and 9 bases from J; junction bases left unmatched: 3. CDR3 sequence reads: CASSLALTGGEQFF. In DNA, the CDR3 is TGTGCCAGCAGCTTAGCACTGACAGGGGGTGAGCAGTTCTTC.

This chain connects TRBV7-8 to TRBJ2-3, with 7 bases fitting TRBD2. J was trimmed by 3 bases and V by 1 base; bases with no gene match: 10. The CDR3 runs 17 residues. Germline V gene lookup returns CDR1 SGHVS and CDR2 FQNEAQ. The CDR3: CASSLGYRRGGTDTQYF. The CDR3 DNA follows: TGTGCCAGCAGCTTAGGGTACAGGAGGGGAGGGACAGATACGCAGTATTTT. The whole variable domain, remainder taken from reference TRBV7-8 and TRBJ2-3, is GAGVSQSPRYKVAKRGQDVALRCDPISGHVSLFWYQQALGQGPEFLTYFQNEAQLDKSGLPSDRFFAERPEGSVSTLKIQRTQQEDSAVYLCASSLGYRRGGTDTQYFGPGTRLTVL.

This CDR3 reads CASSNTGGLISNQPQHF. The DNA for the CDR3 is TGTGCCAGTAGTAACACAGGGGGTTTAATTAGCAATCAGCCCCAGCATTTT. The gene calls are TRBV19 and TRBJ1-5; 8 bases line up with TRBD1. Germline V gene data show CDR1 as LNHDA and CDR2 as SQIVND (reference sequence). This CDR3 region has 17 residues. J gave up 0 bases and V 4 bases, and 8 bases lay outside the gene matches.

This chain uses TRBV5-4 with TRBJ2-7; 7 bases fit TRBD2. Germline V gives CDR1 SGHNT, CDR2 YYREEE (reference sequence). The CDR3 extends over 15 amino acids. J gave up 2 bases and V 2 bases, and 7 bases lay outside the gene matches. CDR3 region: CASSLPGTSAYEQYF. CDR3 coding DNA: TGTGCCAGCAGCTTACCCGGTACTAGCGCCTACGAGCAGTACTTC.

This chain joins TRBV28 and TRBJ1-2; a weak D match, TRBD1 (5 bases). This CDR3 has 16 amino acids. Between the trimmed V and J ends, which lost 4 bases and 4 bases, there was a span of 19 bases. Per germline, CDR1 MDHEN and CDR2 SYDVKM. The CDR3 sequence: CASSSSGTMAVYGYTF. The CDR3 nucleotides read TGTGCCAGCAGTTCGTCCGGGACCATGGCCGTCTATGGCTACACCTTC.

This sequence joins TRBV1 and TRBJ2-5; the table names TRBD2, a call not compared with the DNA. TRBV1 corresponds to a pseudogene. CDR3 size: 15 residues. This CDR3 is CTSSQEGGRLETQYF. The CDR3 nucleotides are TGCACCAGCAGCCAAGAAGGCGGGAGGCTTGAGACCCAGTACTTC.

DNA for the CDR3: TGTGCCAGCAGCTTACTTGCCGTGGGAGGTTACGAGCAGTACTTC. This encodes CASSLLAVGGYEQYF. The chain carries TRBV7-2 and TRBJ2-7; tentatively, D is TRBD2 (6 bases). Germline V gene sequence: CDR1 SGHTA, CDR2 FQGNSA. Between the trimmed V and J ends, which lost 2 bases and 4 bases, there was a span of 15 bases. The CDR3 sequence is 15 residues long.